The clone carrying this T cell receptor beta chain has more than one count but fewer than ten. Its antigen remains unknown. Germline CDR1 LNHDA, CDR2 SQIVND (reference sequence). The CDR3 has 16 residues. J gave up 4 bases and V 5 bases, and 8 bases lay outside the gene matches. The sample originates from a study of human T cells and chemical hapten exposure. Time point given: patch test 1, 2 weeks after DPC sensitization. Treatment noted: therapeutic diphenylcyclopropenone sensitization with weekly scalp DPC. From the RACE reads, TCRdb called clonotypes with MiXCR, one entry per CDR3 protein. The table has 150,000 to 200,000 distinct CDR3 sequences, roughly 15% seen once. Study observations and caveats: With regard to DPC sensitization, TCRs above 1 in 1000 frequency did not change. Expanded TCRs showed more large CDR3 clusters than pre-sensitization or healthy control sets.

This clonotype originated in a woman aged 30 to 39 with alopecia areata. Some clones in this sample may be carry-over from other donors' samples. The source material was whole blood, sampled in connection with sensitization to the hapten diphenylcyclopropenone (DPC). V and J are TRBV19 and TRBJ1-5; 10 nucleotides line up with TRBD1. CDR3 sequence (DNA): TGTGCCAGTAGTCTCCGACAGGGGGCTCGGAATCAGCCCCAGCATTTT. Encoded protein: CASSLRQGARNQPQHF.